Presented here are 22 T cell receptor beta chains from one specimen sequenced in a study of cytomegalovirus exposure and HLA in healthy donors. Both 60 Vbeta primers and 13 Jbeta primers went into the PCR. Profiled with immunoSEQ multiplex PCR; TCRdb holds only in-frame clones, not every one. The sample includes roughly 230,000 clones, around 84% of them seen just once. Sample: PBMCs. Receptors were obtained from a girl aged 2 to 10 in good health and CMV-seronegative.

V usage is TRBV2 and J usage is TRBJ2-7; D uncertain. The CDR3 totals 13 residues. With 7 bases removed from V and 0 bases from J, the gap between germline ends came to 10 bases. CDR1 and CDR2 (germline): SNHLY, FYNNEI. This chain's CDR3 is CASKSRSSYEQYF. DNA of the CDR3: TGTGCCAGCAAAAGTAGAAGCTCCTACGAGCAGTACTTC. Complete variable domain (other parts from reference TRBV2 and TRBJ2-7): EPEVTQTPSHQVTQMGQEVILRCVPISNHLYFYWYRQILGQKVEFLVSFYNNEISEKSEIFDDQFSVERPDGSNFTLKIRSTKLEDSAMYFCASKSRSSYEQYFGPGTRLTVT.

The chain is built from TRBV6-1 and TRBJ2-5; D perhaps matches TRBD1 (7 bases). Trimming took 3 bases from V and 4 from J, leaving 12 bases between them. The CDR3 loop spans 14 amino acids. CDR1 and CDR2 (germline): MNHNS, SASEGT. In DNA form, the CDR3 reads TGTGCCAGCAGTGAGGGCCAGGGGGGAGAGACCCAGTACTTC. Translated, it gives CASSEGQGGETQYF.

The chain couples TRBV7-6 to TRBJ2-7; tentative D call: TRBD1 (6 bases). Germline CDR1 is SGHVS and CDR2 is FNYEAQ. The V end was cut by 0 bases, the J end by 3 bases, with 9 bases between. This CDR3 contains 14 residues. The DNA of the CDR3 is TGTGCCAGCAGCTTAGCGGCGACAGGCTACGAGCAGTACTTC. This gives the protein CASSLAATGYEQYF.

This chain uses TRBV6-5 with TRBJ1-5, with 8 bases aligning to TRBD1. The CDR3 is 12 amino acids. CDR1 and CDR2 (germline): MNHEY, SVGAGI. J was trimmed by 4 bases and V by 10 bases; bases with no gene match: 3. The CDR3 loop is CATRQGNQPQHF. The CDR3 DNA sequence: TGTGCCACCAGACAGGGGAATCAGCCCCAGCATTTT.

J is TRBJ2-6 and V is TRBV6-1; D unclear. This CDR3 comprises 15 residues. The germline V gene encodes CDR1 MNHNS and CDR2 SASEGT. V shed 5 bases and J shed 4 bases, with 12 bases lying between them. DNA of the CDR3: TGTGCCAGCAGTACCTTAGCAACCGGGGCCAACGTCCTGACTTTC. Amino acid sequence: CASSTLATGANVLTF.

The rearrangement uses TRBV9 and TRBJ2-1; 11 nucleotides align to TRBD2. The CDR3 sequence is 13 residues long. Germline assignment: CDR1 SGDLS and CDR2 YYNGEE. With V trimmed by 3 bases and J by 13 bases, 6 bases remained unmatched. CDR3 region: CASSGLAGMEQFF. The CDR3 region has the DNA TGTGCCAGCAGCGGACTAGCGGGGATGGAACAGTTCTTC.

This clone was observed once. The chain uses TRBV2 and TRBJ2-5, with TRBD1 as a possible D gene (5 bases). The end of the DNA fits TRBJ2-7 better, so the J call may be wrong. The germline V gene encodes CDR1 SNHLY and CDR2 FYNNEI. This CDR3 spans 12 amino acids. The CDR3 protein is CASRPDSYEQYF. The CDR3 DNA is TGTGCCAGCAGACCAGACAGCTACGAGCAGTACTTC.

With regard to this clone: This sample includes further DNA sequences coding for the same CDR3. The chain links TRBV2 to TRBJ1-5, with 7 bases identical to TRBD1. Unmatched junction bases numbered 11, after V lost 4 bases and J lost 2 bases. CDR3 size: 17 residues. Per the germline V gene, CDR1 is SNHLY and CDR2 is FYNNEI. This CDR3 reads CASSVGAQGRGNQPQHF. The CDR3 DNA reads as TGTGCCAGCAGTGTCGGGGCACAGGGGCGAGGCAATCAGCCCCAGCATTTT.

The gene calls are TRBV30 and TRBJ1-1, with 9 bases lining up with TRBD1. The CDR3 covers 14 residues. Trimming removed 4 bases from V and 3 bases from J; junction bases left unmatched: 6. Germline CDR1 reads GTSNPN; CDR2 reads SVGIG (reference sequence). CDR3 amino acids: CAWTGDREDTEAFF. DNA of the CDR3: TGTGCCTGGACGGGGGACAGGGAAGACACTGAAGCTTTCTTT.

The genes are TRBV7-3 and TRBJ2-3, with a possible D match to TRBD2 (6 bases). The germline V and J ends were trimmed by 4 bases and 11 bases, with 22 bases remaining between them. Germline loops: CDR1 SGHTA, CDR2 FQGTGA. The CDR3 is 15 amino acids. The CDR3 DNA sequence: TGTGCCAGCAGCTCGCCGGGACTCTACCCCCCTGAGCAGTATTTT. It yields the protein CASSSPGLYPPEQYF. The variable domain in full, with the rest retrieved from reference TRBV7-3 and TRBJ2-3, is GAGVSQTPSNKVTEKGKYVELRCDPISGHTALYWYRQSLGQGPEFLIYFQGTGAADDSGLPNDRFFAVRPEGSVSTLKIQRTERGDSAVYLCASSSPGLYPPEQYFGPGTRLTVL.

This chain uses TRBV5-5 with TRBJ2-7; 8 nucleotides line up with TRBD1. After removal of 2 bases from V and 4 bases from J, the junction contained 8 bases not matched to a gene. The CDR3 length is 15 residues. From germline, CDR1 is SGHKS and CDR2 YYEKEE (reference sequence). The CDR3 spells CASSFNPRGHYEQYF. The CDR3 coding sequence is TGTGCCAGCAGCTTCAACCCCAGGGGGCATTACGAGCAGTACTTC.

This rearrangement joins TRBV4-2 to TRBJ2-5, with D hard to call. Trimming removed 1 base at V and 5 bases at J, with 8 bases between. This CDR3 has 13 amino acids. Germline CDR1 LGHNA, CDR2 YNFKEQ. The CDR3 here is CASSQAPLETQYF. The CDR3 DNA is TGTGCCAGCAGCCAAGCCCCTCTGGAGACCCAGTACTTC.

This chain uses TRBV5-1 with TRBJ2-7; TRBD1 aligns across 9 bases. CDR3 length: 14 residues. Germline trimming cut 4 bases from V and 2 bases from J; bases unmatched to any gene: 4. CDR1 and CDR2 (germline): SGHRS, YFSETQ. The CDR3 spells CASSPGTGTYEQYF. The CDR3 coding sequence is TGCGCCAGCAGCCCCGGGACAGGGACCTACGAGCAGTACTTC. The full variable domain, with the rest looked up from reference TRBV5-1 and TRBJ2-7, is KAGVTQTPRYLIKTRGQQVTLSCSPISGHRSVSWYQQTPGQGLQFLFEYFSETQRNKGNFPGRFSGRQFSNSRSEMNVSTLELGDSALYLCASSPGTGTYEQYFGPGTRLTVT.

With respect to this clone: Within the sample, other DNA sequences also encode this same CDR3. The V call is TRBV6-5, the J call TRBJ1-6, with a possible D match to TRBD1 (6 bases). Germline CDR1 MNHEY, CDR2 SVGAGI. CDR3 length: 16 residues. V was trimmed by 2 bases and J by 0 bases, leaving 8 bases between them. The chain's CDR3 is CASSYGRGSYNSPLHF. CDR3 coding DNA: TGTGCCAGCAGTTACGGCAGGGGCTCCTATAATTCACCCCTCCACTTT.

To note about this clone: Other DNA sequences of this sample code for an identical CDR3. The V call is TRBV5-1, the J call TRBJ2-1, with D perhaps matching TRBD2 (6 bases). The CDR3 totals 16 residues. Trimming shortened V by 2 bases and J by 1 base, and 13 bases separated the two germline ends. CDR1 is SGHRS and CDR2 is YFSETQ in the germline V gene. CDR3 in DNA: TGCGCCAGCAGCTTAGGTGTGGGGGGTTCCTACAATGAGCAGTTCTTC. Its protein product is CASSLGVGGSYNEQFF.

V gene TRBV10-3 combines with J gene TRBJ1-2; possible D gene TRBD1, 6 bases. Trimming removed 10 bases at V and 4 bases at J, with 19 bases between. This CDR3 contains 14 residues. CDR1 is ENHRY, CDR2 SYGVKD, per germline. The chain's CDR3 is CATKGQTLLYGYTF. CDR3 nucleotide sequence: TGTGCCACCAAGGGACAAACTCTTCTCTATGGCTACACCTTC.

This rearrangement joins TRBV7-2 to TRBJ2-7; tentatively, D is TRBD1 (6 bases). Trimming took 3 bases from V and 5 from J, leaving 17 bases between them. Germline V gene lookup returns CDR1 SGHTA and CDR2 FQGNSA. CDR3 length: 15 residues. The CDR3 coding sequence is TGTGCCAGCAGCTTGGTTGGCCAGGGGATCGACGAGCAGTACTTC. Amino acids: CASSLVGQGIDEQYF. Together with reference TRBV7-2 and TRBJ2-7, the CDR3 gives the full variable domain: GAGVSQSPSNKVTEKGKDVELRCDPISGHTALYWYRQSLGQGLEFLIYFQGNSAPDKSGLPSDRFSAERTGGSVSTLTIQRTQQEDSAVYLCASSLVGQGIDEQYFGPGTRLTVT.

The V gene is TRBV2, the J gene TRBJ2-1; 16 nucleotides align to TRBD2. The CDR3 is 21 amino acids. Germline values: CDR1 SNHLY, CDR2 FYNNEI. The V gene end was trimmed by 4 bases and the J gene end by 0 bases; junction bases not matched to a gene: 12. The CDR3 DNA follows: TGTGCCAGCAGTGTCCATCAGGGACTAGCGGGAGGGGCGGGCTCCTACAATGAGCAGTTCTTC. Encoded protein: CASSVHQGLAGGAGSYNEQFF.

The chain employs TRBV4-2 and TRBJ1-2; TRBD1 aligns across 7 bases. CDR3 size: 14 residues. With 2 bases clipped from V and 3 bases from J, the junction kept 3 bases outside the gene matches. CDR1 and CDR2 from the germline V gene are LGHNA and YNFKEQ. The CDR3 bases are TGTGCCAGCAGCCAAAACACAGGGGACTATGGCTACACCTTC. Its protein product is CASSQNTGDYGYTF.

This clone was recorded once. The rearrangement joins TRBV6-1 to TRBJ2-7; TRBD1 aligns across 7 bases. The CDR3 has 14 residues. Trimming removed 7 bases from V and 6 bases from J; junction bases left unmatched: 12. Germline loops: CDR1 MNHNS, CDR2 SASEGT. CDR3 residues: CASKKQDRPGEQYF. DNA for the CDR3: TGTGCCAGCAAGAAACAGGACAGGCCCGGCGAGCAGTACTTC.

This chain links TRBV29-1 with TRBJ2-2; tentatively, D is TRBD1 (5 bases). V was pared by 6 bases and J by 3 bases, with 14 bases between. In germline, CDR1 is SQVTM, CDR2 ANQGSEA. The CDR3 length is 14 residues. CDR3 protein: CSVSKTVYTGELFF. CDR3 bases: TGCAGCGTGTCGAAGACAGTTTACACCGGGGAGCTGTTTTTT.

J is TRBJ1-2 and V is TRBV6-5; 7 bases agree with TRBD1. Germline V gene data show CDR1 as MNHEY and CDR2 as SVGAGI. This CDR3 has 15 residues. V shed 6 bases, J shed 4 bases, and the junction held 11 bases outside the gene matches. CDR3 DNA sequence: TGTGCCAGCAGATCTACCGGGACAGCGATCTATGGCTACACCTTC. As protein: CASRSTGTAIYGYTF.